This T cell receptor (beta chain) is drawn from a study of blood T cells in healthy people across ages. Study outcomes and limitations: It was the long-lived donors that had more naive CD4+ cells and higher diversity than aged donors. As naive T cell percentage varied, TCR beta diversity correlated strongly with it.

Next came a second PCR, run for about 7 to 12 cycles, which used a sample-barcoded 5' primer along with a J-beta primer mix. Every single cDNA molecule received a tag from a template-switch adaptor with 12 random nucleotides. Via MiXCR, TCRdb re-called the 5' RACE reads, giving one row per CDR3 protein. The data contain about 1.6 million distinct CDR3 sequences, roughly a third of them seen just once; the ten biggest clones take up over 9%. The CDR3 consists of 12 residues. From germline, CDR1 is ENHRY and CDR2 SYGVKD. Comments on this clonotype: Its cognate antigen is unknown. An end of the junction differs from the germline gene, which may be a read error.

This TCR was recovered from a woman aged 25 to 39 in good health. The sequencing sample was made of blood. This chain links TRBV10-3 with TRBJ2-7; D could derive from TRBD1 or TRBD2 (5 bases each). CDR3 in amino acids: CATSDYGAEQYF. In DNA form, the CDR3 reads TGTGCCACCAGTGACTATGGGGCCGAGCAGTACTTC.